This T cell receptor beta chain emerged from a study of OX40 agonist ivuxolimab in advanced cancers. At the level of the study: A partial response was reached by three patients: one with hepatocellular carcinoma and two with cutaneous melanoma.

Assay: immunoSEQ multiplex PCR; the TCRdb copy retains only in-frame clones and omits some. The table includes tens of thousands of clones, less than 95% detected once. V was cut by 6 bases and J by 0 bases, with 13 bases left in between. This CDR3 contains 15 residues. CDR1 SGHDT and CDR2 YYEEEE come from the germline V gene. Sample: CD4+ or CD8+ T cells sorted from blood, taken in a trial of the OX40 agonist ivuxolimab. The chain combines TRBV5-6 with TRBJ2-1; D possibly corresponds to TRBD1 (6 bases). The TCR comes from an adult with an advanced solid tumor such as melanoma, head and neck, liver or kidney cancer. DNA for the CDR3: TGTGCCAGCAATGTGGGGGCCGGCTCCTACAATGAGCAGTTCTTC. Its translation: CASNVGAGSYNEQFF.